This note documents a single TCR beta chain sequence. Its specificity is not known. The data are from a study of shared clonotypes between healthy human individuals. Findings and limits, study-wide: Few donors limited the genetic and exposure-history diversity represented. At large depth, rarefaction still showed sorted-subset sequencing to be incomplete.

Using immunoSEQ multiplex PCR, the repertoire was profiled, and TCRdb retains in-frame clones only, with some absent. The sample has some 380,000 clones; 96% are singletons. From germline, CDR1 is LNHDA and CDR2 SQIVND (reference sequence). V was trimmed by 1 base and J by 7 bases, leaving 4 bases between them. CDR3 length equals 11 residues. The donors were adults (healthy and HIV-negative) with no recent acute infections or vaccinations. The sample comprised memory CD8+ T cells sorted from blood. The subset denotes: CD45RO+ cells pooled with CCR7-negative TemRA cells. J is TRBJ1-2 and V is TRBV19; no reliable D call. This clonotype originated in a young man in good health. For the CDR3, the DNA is TGTGCCAGTAGTATAGGGGTTGGCTACACCTTC. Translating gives CASSIGVGYTF. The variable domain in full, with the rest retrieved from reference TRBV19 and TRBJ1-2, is DGGITQSPKYLFRKEGQNVTLSCEQNLNHDAMYWYRQDPGQGLRLIYYSQIVNDFQKGDIAEGYSVSREKKESFPLTVTSAQKNPTAFYLCASSIGVGYTFGSGTRLTVV.